Listed here are 23 T cell receptor beta chains from one sample, sequenced in a study of shared clonotypes between healthy human individuals. The method was immunoSEQ multiplex PCR; TCRdb's version includes in-frame clones alone and lacks a portion of them. The sample holds more than 1.2 million clones, 98% seen once. Sequenced: naive CD4+ T cells sorted from blood. Subset reported: CD45RA+ positively selected. The receptors come from a man aged 25 to 45 in good health.

The gene calls are TRBV30 and TRBJ2-4, with D unresolved. Trimming stripped 2 bases from V and 0 bases from J, with 11 bases between. The V gene's germline CDR1 is GTSNPN and CDR2 SVGIG (reference sequence). This CDR3 comprises 15 residues. Here the CDR3 DNA reads TGTGCCTGGAGTCGAAGGGATTTAGCCAAAAACATTCAGTACTTC. Translating gives CAWSRRDLAKNIQYF.

The chain uses TRBV7-3 and TRBJ2-6, with D perhaps matching TRBD2 (6 bases). The germline CDR1 and CDR2 sequences are SGHTA and FQGTGA. V was trimmed by 1 base and J by 0 bases, leaving 10 bases between them. This CDR3 is built from 17 residues. The CDR3 sequence is CASSLKGLFSGANVLTF. In nucleotides, the CDR3 is TGTGCCAGCAGCTTAAAGGGACTGTTCTCTGGGGCCAACGTCCTGACTTTC.

This chain joins TRBV2 and TRBJ2-7, with 7 bases lining up with TRBD1. From germline, CDR1 is SNHLY and CDR2 FYNNEI. The CDR3 is 13 amino acids. V dropped 4 bases and J dropped 4; count of bases not matched to a gene: 4. The CDR3 DNA is TGTGCCAGCAGTGCACAGGGGATTTACGAGCAGTACTTC. Its translation is CASSAQGIYEQYF. The variable domain in full, with the rest retrieved from reference TRBV2 and TRBJ2-7, is EPEVTQTPSHQVTQMGQEVILRCVPISNHLYFYWYRQILGQKVEFLVSFYNNEISEKSEIFDDQFSVERPDGSNFTLKIRSTKLEDSAMYFCASSAQGIYEQYFGPGTRLTVT.

The gene calls are TRBV7-9 and TRBJ2-1; 10 bases are a match to TRBD1. J lost 3 bases, V lost 6 bases, and 5 bases had no gene match. The CDR3 covers 15 residues. Germline CDR1 SEHNR, CDR2 FQNEAQ (reference sequence). The DNA for the CDR3 is TGTGCCAGCAGAAAGACAGGGGGCATCTACAATGAGCAGTTCTTC. It specifies CASRKTGGIYNEQFF.

The rearrangement uses TRBV7-9 and TRBJ1-5; no clear D gene. The CDR3 covers 12 residues. The V and J ends lost 1 base and 8 bases respectively, with 6 bases between them. CDR1 and CDR2 (germline): SEHNR, FQNEAQ (reference sequence). The CDR3 nucleotides are TGTGCCAGCAGCTTAGACATAGAGCCCCAGCATTTT. Its protein product is CASSLDIEPQHF. Based on the CDR3 plus reference TRBV7-9 and TRBJ1-5, the full variable domain is DTGVSQNPRHKITKRGQNVTFRCDPISEHNRLYWYRQTLGQGPEFLTYFQNEAQLEKSRLLSDRFSAERPKGSFSTLEIQRTEQGDSAMYLCASSLDIEPQHFGDGTRLSIL.

The genes are TRBV18 and TRBJ2-2; 11 bases fit TRBD1. CDR3 length equals 15 residues. Germline trimming cut 6 bases from V and 5 bases from J; bases unmatched to any gene: 5. Germline values: CDR1 KGHSH, CDR2 LQKENI. This CDR3 reads CASSHRDRGTGELFF. Here the CDR3 DNA reads TGTGCCAGCTCGCACCGGGACAGGGGGACCGGGGAGCTGTTTTTT.

For this clone: This specimen includes other DNA sequences encoding the same CDR3. The chain employs TRBV2 and TRBJ2-5; tentative D call: TRBD1 (6 bases). V dropped 6 bases and J dropped 1 base, with 9 bases sitting between them. This CDR3 has 13 residues. Germline V gene data show CDR1 as SNHLY and CDR2 as FYNNEI. CDR3: CASSGQSQETQYF. DNA of the CDR3: TGTGCCAGCAGCGGACAGAGCCAAGAGACCCAGTACTTC. Complete variable domain (other parts from reference TRBV2 and TRBJ2-5): EPEVTQTPSHQVTQMGQEVILRCVPISNHLYFYWYRQILGQKVEFLVSFYNNEISEKSEIFDDQFSVERPDGSNFTLKIRSTKLEDSAMYFCASSGQSQETQYFGPGTRLLVL.

This clone was detected only a few times. The chain carries TRBV7-9 and TRBJ1-5; 10 nucleotides line up with TRBD1. V gave up 3 bases and J gave up 4 bases; unmatched junction bases: 3. The CDR3 sequence is 15 residues long. CDR1 is SEHNR, CDR2 FQNEAQ, per germline (reference sequence). In nucleotides, the CDR3 is TGTGCCAGCAGCTTTGGACAGGGGGATAATCAGCCCCAGCATTTT. Encoded protein: CASSFGQGDNQPQHF. Using reference TRBV7-9 and TRBJ1-5 for the parts outside the CDR3, the full variable domain is DTGVSQNPRHKITKRGQNVTFRCDPISEHNRLYWYRQTLGQGPEFLTYFQNEAQLEKSRLLSDRFSAERPKGSFSTLEIQRTEQGDSAMYLCASSFGQGDNQPQHFGDGTRLSIL.

The J gene is TRBJ2-1, the V gene TRBV13, with TRBD1 identical over 11 bases. The CDR3 sequence is 16 residues long. Trimming at V came to 5 bases and at J to 2 bases, leaving 5 bases not matched to a gene. Germline values: CDR1 PRHDT, CDR2 FYEKMQ (reference sequence). CDR3: CASSLGQGAPYNEQFF. CDR3 in DNA: TGTGCCAGCAGCCTCGGACAGGGGGCGCCCTACAATGAGCAGTTCTTC.

The rearrangement joins TRBV27 to TRBJ2-7; D possibly matches TRBD1 or TRBD2 (5 bases each). From germline, CDR1 is MNHEY and CDR2 SMNVEV (reference sequence). V lost 7 bases, J lost 0 bases, and 16 bases lay in between. The CDR3 is 15 residues long. In DNA, the CDR3 is TGTGCCAGCAAAGACAGACTACCAAGCTCCTACGAGCAGTACTTC. Protein product: CASKDRLPSSYEQYF.

About this clone: The sample has other DNA sequences that encode this CDR3 too. The genes are TRBV18 and TRBJ2-5; tentative D call: TRBD2 (6 bases). V dropped 2 bases and J dropped 2 bases, with 12 bases sitting between them. Per germline, CDR1 KGHSH and CDR2 LQKENI. This CDR3 spans 15 amino acids. CDR3 in amino acids: CASSPISGAQETQYF. The CDR3 DNA is TGTGCCAGCTCACCAATTAGCGGAGCTCAAGAGACCCAGTACTTC.

The chain uses TRBV29-1 and TRBJ1-1, with D hard to call. The CDR3 runs 11 residues. V was shortened by 2 bases and J by 7 bases, with 8 bases between the two germline ends. CDR1 and CDR2 from the germline V gene are SQVTM and ANQGSEA. CDR3 sequence reads: CSVEFKYEAFF. In nucleotides, the CDR3 is TGCAGCGTTGAATTTAAATATGAAGCTTTCTTT.

This rearrangement joins TRBV4-1 to TRBJ2-2, with a weak D call TRBD1 (6 bases). Germline values: CDR1 MGHRA, CDR2 YSYEKL. CDR3 size: 13 residues. Trimming stripped 7 bases from V and 12 bases from J, with 18 bases between. The CDR3 loop is CASNSLGGHQLFF. In nucleotides, the CDR3 is TGCGCCAGCAACTCGTTAGGGGGACACCAGCTGTTTTTT.

The V and J genes are TRBV27 and TRBJ1-1, with D possibly being TRBD1 (5 bases). V was cut by 8 bases and J by 2 bases, with 15 bases left in between. The CDR3 covers 14 residues. Germline values: CDR1 MNHEY, CDR2 SMNVEV (reference sequence). The CDR3: CASCGLRGNTEAFF. The CDR3 DNA is TGTGCCAGCTGTGGATTGAGGGGAAACACTGAAGCTTTCTTT.

J is TRBJ2-7 and V is TRBV7-9; TRBD1 is a possible D gene (6 bases). The CDR3 is 11 residues long. V shed 10 bases and J shed 6 bases, with 13 bases lying between them. CDR1 is SEHNR and CDR2 is FQNEAQ in the germline V gene (reference sequence). CDR3: CAILGGREQYF. The CDR3, as DNA: TGTGCCATCCTTGGGGGCCGCGAGCAGTACTTC.

The gene calls are TRBV7-9 and TRBJ2-5; D tentatively fits TRBD1 or TRBD2 (5 bases each). The germline V gene encodes CDR1 SEHNR and CDR2 FQNEAQ (reference sequence). V was cut by 5 bases and J by 4 bases, with 20 bases left in between. The CDR3 runs to 16 residues. In DNA form, the CDR3 reads TGTGCCAGCAGCATCGCGAGGGGCAGGAGGCTAGAGACCCAGTACTTC. Translating gives CASSIARGRRLETQYF.

This clone was observed a single time. This chain uses TRBV14 with TRBJ1-2; D may be TRBD1 (5 bases). The germline V gene has CDR1 SGHDN and CDR2 FVKESK. V lost 1 base and J 4 bases, leaving 10 bases between the germline ends. The CDR3 is 14 residues long. The CDR3 DNA follows: TGTGCCAGCAGCCAAGGAGGGGACGCCTATGGCTACACCTTC. Protein: CASSQGGDAYGYTF.

This chain uses TRBV28 with TRBJ2-7, with 10 bases fitting TRBD2. Germline trimming cut 1 base from V and 5 bases from J; bases unmatched to any gene: 8. This CDR3 has 16 residues. Germline CDR1 is MDHEN and CDR2 is SYDVKM. CDR3 DNA sequence: TGTGCCAGCAGTTTATTGGGTCTAGCGGGAGTCAACGAGCAGTACTTC. Encoded protein: CASSLLGLAGVNEQYF. Full variable domain (remainder filled in from reference TRBV28 and TRBJ2-7): DVKVTQSSRYLVKRTGEKVFLECVQDMDHENMFWYRQDPGLGLRLIYFSYDVKMKEKGDIPEGYSVSREKKERFSLILESASTNQTSMYLCASSLLGLAGVNEQYFGPGTRLTVT.

The rearrangement uses TRBV6-5 and TRBJ2-1, with a weak D call TRBD2 (5 bases). The CDR3 runs 14 residues. Germline V gene data show CDR1 as MNHEY and CDR2 as SVGAGI. V lost 5 bases to trimming and J lost 4 bases, with 12 bases between them. For the CDR3, the DNA is TGTGCCAGCAGTCGGCCCGGGGTTTACAATGAGCAGTTCTTC. This gives the protein CASSRPGVYNEQFF.

The rearrangement links TRBV4-1 to TRBJ2-1, with 9 positions matching TRBD2. Germline trimming cut 4 bases from V and 2 bases from J; bases unmatched to any gene: 9. Per the germline V gene, CDR1 is MGHRA and CDR2 is YSYEKL. This CDR3 contains 17 residues. Written as DNA, the CDR3 is TGCGCCAGCAGCCCAACATGGACTAGCGACCCCTACAATGAGCAGTTCTTC. It encodes CASSPTWTSDPYNEQFF.

Points on this clone: Other DNA variants within this sample encode the same CDR3. The rearrangement links TRBV20-1 to TRBJ1-2, with D unresolved. The length of the CDR3 is 10 residues. Germline V gives CDR1 DFQATT, CDR2 SNEGSKA (reference sequence). Trimming stripped 0 bases from V and 6 bases from J, with 2 bases between. The CDR3 DNA sequence: TGCAGTGCTAGAGATAATGGCTACACCTTC. Translation gives CSARDNGYTF.

V gene TRBV30 combines with J gene TRBJ2-3, with 7 bases identical to TRBD1. Trimming removed 5 bases from V and 0 bases from J; junction bases left unmatched: 8. The V gene's germline CDR1 is GTSNPN and CDR2 SVGIG (reference sequence). The CDR3 covers 15 residues. The DNA of the CDR3 is TGTGCCTGGTCGTTAAGGGGGCGGAGCACAGATACGCAGTATTTT. The encoded protein is CAWSLRGRSTDTQYF.

The chain recombines TRBV7-2 with TRBJ2-2; no clear D. The CDR3 has 18 residues. Looked up from germline, CDR1 is SGHTA and CDR2 is FQGNSA. Trimming shortened V by 1 base and J by 0 bases, and 15 bases separated the two germline ends. CDR3 nucleotides: TGTGCCAGCAGCTTAGTCTCCTCCTATGCCTCGAACACCGGGGAGCTGTTTTTT. This encodes CASSLVSSYASNTGELFF.